This paragraph covers one T cell receptor beta chain sequence. What it recognizes is unknown. The germline V gene has CDR1 SGHDN and CDR2 FVKESK. The trim removed 4 bases at V and 6 bases at J, leaving 8 bases unmatched. This CDR3 contains 15 residues. Cells were CD45RO-negative CD62L-positive naive CD4 T cells sorted from PBMCs. The protocol was immunoSEQ multiplex PCR, while the TCRdb copy is restricted to in-frame clones and leaves out a portion. The sample has about 60,000 clones; just under 95% are singletons. The data originate from a study of human versus mouse CDR3 diversity and MHC coevolution. Overall study findings and caveats: Some 1.5 million TCR beta clonotypes were estimated for humans, the largest repertoire. Compared with mice, human CDR3s carried more deletions and insertions on average.

The gene calls are TRBV14 and TRBJ2-1; 8 nucleotides line up with TRBD2. The sequenced material came from naive CD4+ T cells from blood. Sample subset: CD45RO-negative CD62L-positive naive CD4 T cells. The sequence came from a person aged 55-75 years in good health. The CDR3 region is CASSPQRGRSNEQFF. The CDR3 nucleotides read TGTGCCAGCAGCCCCCAGCGGGGGCGGTCCAATGAGCAGTTCTTC.